Listed below are T cell receptor beta chains from one sample, sequenced in a study of blood T cell repertoires in COVID-19. Method: immunoSEQ multiplex PCR; TCRdb's copy keeps in-frame clones and lacks some. The profile covers around 320,000 clones, with 89% appearing a single time and under 3% taken by the ten largest. The material sequenced was PBMCs or T cells enriched from blood (not recorded which). These receptors were collected from a woman aged 45-65 years who had been exposed to COVID-19. Each CDR3 is given without its conserved first and last residue. Each record gives: J gene, V gene, clone size, CDR3 protein. For some rows the clone size is stated as once, few or many, or as a class when expanded; others skip it.

j_gene: TRBJ1-5
v_gene: TRBV25-1
abundance: .
CDR3aa: ASSGGSQPQH

j_gene: TRBJ1-5
v_gene: TRBV3-1/TRBV3-2
abundance: .
CDR3aa: ASSQTGGGQPQH

j_gene: TRBJ1-2
v_gene: TRBV6-4
abundance: .
CDR3aa: ASRMTGGLDHYGYT

j_gene: TRBJ1-5
v_gene: TRBV5-4
abundance: .
CDR3aa: ASSLDPGEGQPQH

j_gene: TRBJ2-3
v_gene: TRBV6-1
abundance: .
CDR3aa: ASSELAGGNTDTQY

j_gene: TRBJ1-2
v_gene: TRBV18
abundance: .
CDR3aa: ASASPGTGGLGYT

j_gene: TRBJ1-1
v_gene: TRBV5-1
abundance: .
CDR3aa: ASSLQGLTEAF

j_gene: TRBJ1-1
v_gene: TRBV5-1
abundance: .
CDR3aa: ASSNFQGTGFMAEAF

j_gene: TRBJ2-5
v_gene: TRBV4-1
abundance: .
CDR3aa: ASSQSQTTQETQY

j_gene: TRBJ2-1
v_gene: TRBV5-1
abundance: .
CDR3aa: ASSVSTSGGYNEQF

j_gene: TRBJ1-5
v_gene: TRBV6-1
abundance: .
CDR3aa: ASSEALHVRTAFNQPQH

j_gene: TRBJ1-1
v_gene: TRBV10-3
abundance: .
CDR3aa: AISESGGMNTEAF

j_gene: TRBJ2-3
v_gene: TRBV5-4
abundance: .
CDR3aa: ASSFGGAWGTDTQY

j_gene: TRBJ2-3
v_gene: TRBV5-1
abundance: once
CDR3aa: ASSLTPGTSTDTQY

j_gene: TRBJ1-6
v_gene: TRBV28
abundance: .
CDR3aa: ASYAPLRSITGRDSPLH

j_gene: TRBJ1-4
v_gene: TRBV2
abundance: .
CDR3aa: ASSRDSRYEKLF

j_gene: TRBJ2-3
v_gene: TRBV7-2
abundance: .
CDR3aa: ASSRGQGVDTQY

j_gene: TRBJ1-4
v_gene: TRBV5-1
abundance: .
CDR3aa: ASSLEGQGYEKLF

j_gene: TRBJ1-6
v_gene: TRBV11-2
abundance: .
CDR3aa: ASSHQYRGSLGSPLH

j_gene: TRBJ2-3
v_gene: TRBV6-1
abundance: .
CDR3aa: ASSEGRARTVSGTDTQY

j_gene: TRBJ1-4
v_gene: TRBV27
abundance: .
CDR3aa: ASSLSGQVWEKLF

j_gene: TRBJ2-7
v_gene: TRBV9
abundance: .
CDR3aa: ASSPISGGLNEQY

j_gene: TRBJ2-1
v_gene: TRBV6-5
abundance: once
CDR3aa: ATVTGSSYNEQF

j_gene: TRBJ1-2
v_gene: TRBV19
abundance: once
CDR3aa: ASRRDRAANYGYT

j_gene: TRBJ1-2
v_gene: TRBV28
abundance: .
CDR3aa: ASSPTGGPWGYT

j_gene: TRBJ1-1
v_gene: TRBV12-3/TRBV12-4
abundance: .
CDR3aa: ASGRGAEGEAF

j_gene: TRBJ2-7
v_gene: TRBV6-1
abundance: .
CDR3aa: ASSEAGASYEQY

j_gene: TRBJ2-7
v_gene: TRBV15
abundance: .
CDR3aa: ATSRDKLQGGRS

j_gene: TRBJ1-6
v_gene: TRBV4-2
abundance: once
CDR3aa: ASSQVQGSDSPLH

j_gene: TRBJ2-2
v_gene: TRBV4-2
abundance: .
CDR3aa: ASSQDDGFANTGELF

j_gene: TRBJ1-5
v_gene: TRBV28
abundance: .
CDR3aa: ASSRGSSNQPQH

j_gene: TRBJ1-2
v_gene: TRBV6-1
abundance: .
CDR3aa: ASSDPGQGDGYT

j_gene: TRBJ2-5
v_gene: TRBV9
abundance: .
CDR3aa: ASSVAGGQGQETQY

j_gene: TRBJ1-2
v_gene: TRBV5-1
abundance: few
CDR3aa: ASSGGQGPYGYT

j_gene: TRBJ1-3
v_gene: TRBV9
abundance: .
CDR3aa: ASSDQRQGHGNTIY

j_gene: TRBJ2-7
v_gene: TRBV6-5
abundance: .
CDR3aa: ASSSYGTAEYEQY

j_gene: TRBJ1-3
v_gene: TRBV15
abundance: .
CDR3aa: ATSRQGNSGNTIY

j_gene: TRBJ2-2
v_gene: TRBV5-1
abundance: .
CDR3aa: ASSLGGAASTGELF

j_gene: TRBJ2-3
v_gene: TRBV4-1
abundance: once
CDR3aa: ASSPLGAGGADTQY

j_gene: TRBJ1-5
v_gene: TRBV15
abundance: .
CDR3aa: ATSRAPRTGGNQPQH

j_gene: TRBJ1-6
v_gene: TRBV7-9
abundance: .
CDR3aa: ASSLSSSPLH

j_gene: TRBJ2-7
v_gene: TRBV20-1
abundance: .
CDR3aa: SASFAGGSSYEQY

j_gene: TRBJ1-5
v_gene: TRBV30
abundance: .
CDR3aa: AWSRGTAFQH

j_gene: TRBJ1-2
v_gene: TRBV7-2
abundance: .
CDR3aa: ASSQGQGYYGYT

j_gene: TRBJ1-5
v_gene: TRBV4-1
abundance: .
CDR3aa: ASSQLGGGHQPQH

j_gene: TRBJ1-2
v_gene: TRBV6-1
abundance: .
CDR3aa: ASSEVGRRVQYGYT

j_gene: TRBJ2-7
v_gene: TRBV7-9
abundance: .
CDR3aa: ASSSGITTYEQY

j_gene: TRBJ1-1
v_gene: TRBV21-1
abundance: .
CDR3aa: ASSKAGETEAF

j_gene: TRBJ1-3
v_gene: TRBV30
abundance: .
CDR3aa: AWIQGSGNTIY